One and the same sample provided the 3 T cell receptor beta chains below, sequenced in a study of cytomegalovirus exposure and HLA in healthy donors. The PCR ran on 60 Vbeta and 13 Jbeta primers. Method: immunoSEQ multiplex PCR; TCRdb's copy keeps in-frame clones and lacks some. The data contain 250,000 to 350,000 clones, 75% to 90% of them singletons. The sample taken for sequencing was PBMCs. The receptor set was obtained from a middle-aged man in good health and CMV-seropositive.

The chain links TRBV19 to TRBJ1-2, with 11 bases identical to TRBD1. Trimming at V came to 3 bases and at J to 4 bases, leaving 7 bases not matched to a gene. The length of the CDR3 is 16 residues. CDR1 and CDR2 from the germline V gene are LNHDA and SQIVND (reference sequence). CDR3 in DNA: TGTGCCAGTAGTATTGCAAGGGGACAGGGGGTCTATGGCTACACCTTC. This translates into CASSIARGQGVYGYTF.

The chain carries TRBV12-5 and TRBJ2-1, with TRBD2 identical over 16 bases. V was clipped by 0 bases and J by 7 bases; unmatched bases: 3. The CDR3 extends over 17 amino acids. Germline CDR1 reads LGHNT; CDR2 reads FRNRAP. CDR3 nucleotides: TGTGCTAGTGGTTTGGTTAGGGGACTAGCGGGAGGGAATGAGCAGTTCTTC. Translating gives CASGLVRGLAGGNEQFF.

The chain links TRBV27 to TRBJ1-1; 9 nucleotides line up with TRBD1. The CDR3 sequence is 15 residues long. J lost 2 bases, V lost 5 bases, and 6 bases had no gene match. The V gene's germline CDR1 is MNHEY and CDR2 SMNVEV (reference sequence). CDR3 in DNA: TGTGCCAGCAGTCCTTTGGACAGGGGAAACACTGAAGCTTTCTTT. Translation gives CASSPLDRGNTEAFF.